The present T cell receptor beta chain was sequenced within a study of Ad26.COV2.S vaccination and SARS-CoV-2 variants. Notes on the study in general: Substantial breadth was reportedly displayed by spike-specific CD8+ and CD4+ T cell responses after vaccination. Non-spike TCR breadth did not differ much between vaccine and placebo recipients. People who got the vaccine had more spike-specific TCR breadth than people who got placebo. Estimates derived from TCR breadth and depth analyses may have underestimated total T cell responses.

Clones were read by immunoSEQ multiplex PCR, and TCRdb kept only the in-frame ones, dropping some. The profile covers about 350,000 clones, with just over 90% appearing a single time and 3.9% taken by the ten largest. V gave up 5 bases and J gave up 2 bases; unmatched junction bases: 5. Germline CDR1 is MNHEY and CDR2 is SVGEGT. The CDR3 length is 14 residues. Details on this clone: What it binds is unknown.

This chain uses TRBV6-2 or TRBV6-3 with TRBJ1-1, with 7 bases matching TRBD1. The receptor comes from a human donor who had recovered from COVID-19. The material was peripheral blood, obtained after recovery from COVID-19. CDR3 nucleotide sequence: TGTGCCAGCAGTCACAGGGGTTTTAACACTGAAGCTTTCTTT. This gives the protein CASSHRGFNTEAFF.